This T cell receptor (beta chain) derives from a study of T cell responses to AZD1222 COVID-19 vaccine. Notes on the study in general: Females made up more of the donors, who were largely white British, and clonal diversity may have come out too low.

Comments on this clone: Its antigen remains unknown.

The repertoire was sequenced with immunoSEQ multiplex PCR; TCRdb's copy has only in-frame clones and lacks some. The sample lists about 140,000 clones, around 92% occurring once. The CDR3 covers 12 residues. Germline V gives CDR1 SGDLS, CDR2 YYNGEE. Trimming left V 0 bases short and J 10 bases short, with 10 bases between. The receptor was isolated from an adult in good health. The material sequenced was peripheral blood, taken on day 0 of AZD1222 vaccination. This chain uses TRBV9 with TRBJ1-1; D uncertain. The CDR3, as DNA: TGTGCCAGCAGCGTAGTAGGTCGAGGAGCTTTCTTT. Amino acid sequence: CASSVVGRGAFF. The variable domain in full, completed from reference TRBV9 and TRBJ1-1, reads DSGVTQTPKHLITATGQRVTLRCSPRSGDLSVYWYQQSLDQGLQFLIQYYNGEERAKGNILERFSAQQFPDLHSELNLSSLELGDSALYFCASSVVGRGAFFGQGTRLTVV.